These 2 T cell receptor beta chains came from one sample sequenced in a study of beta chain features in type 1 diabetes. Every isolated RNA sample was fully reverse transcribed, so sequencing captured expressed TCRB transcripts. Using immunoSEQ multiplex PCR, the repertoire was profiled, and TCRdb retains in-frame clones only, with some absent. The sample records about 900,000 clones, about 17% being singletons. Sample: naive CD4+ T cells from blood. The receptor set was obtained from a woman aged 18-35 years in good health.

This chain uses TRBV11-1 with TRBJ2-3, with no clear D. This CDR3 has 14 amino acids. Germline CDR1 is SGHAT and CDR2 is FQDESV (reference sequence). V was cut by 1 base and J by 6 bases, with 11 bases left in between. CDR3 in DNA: TGTGCCAGCAGCTTAGAGGGAAGGACGGATACGCAGTATTTT. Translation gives CASSLEGRTDTQYF.

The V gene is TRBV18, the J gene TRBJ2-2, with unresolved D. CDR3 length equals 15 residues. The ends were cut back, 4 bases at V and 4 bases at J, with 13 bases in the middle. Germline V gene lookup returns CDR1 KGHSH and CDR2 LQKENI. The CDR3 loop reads CASSLTVDVTGELFF. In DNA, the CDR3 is TGTGCCAGCTCACTGACGGTGGATGTCACCGGGGAGCTGTTTTTT.